One sample yielded the 22 T cell receptor beta chains listed below, sequenced in a study of blood T cell repertoires in COVID-19. The table came from immunoSEQ multiplex PCR; TCRdb's copy has only in-frame clones and leaves some out. Of 270,000 or so clones listed, 90% are singletons. The source material was peripheral blood. All receptors derive from a woman aged 55-69 years with COVID-19, enrolled during active disease.

DNA of the CDR3: TGTGCCAGCAGTTTAGTCAGGGGTCAGCCCCAGCATTTT. It translates to CASSLVRGQPQHF. This sequence joins TRBV12-3 or TRBV12-4 and TRBJ1-5; TRBD1 might be the D (6 bases). V lost 1 base to trimming and J lost 6 bases, with 7 bases between them. The CDR3 contains 13 residues.

The chain employs TRBV12-3 or TRBV12-4 and TRBJ1-1; tentatively, D is TRBD1 (6 bases). The CDR3 spans 13 residues. With 6 bases removed from V and 5 bases from J, the gap between germline ends came to 13 bases. The CDR3 DNA follows: TGTGCCAGCAGCTGGACAGAGGCAACTGAAGCTTTCTTT. This sequence encodes CASSWTEATEAFF.

The rearrangement links TRBV3-1 (or the pseudogene TRBV3-2) to TRBJ2-3; TRBD2 might be the D (6 bases). Looked up from germline, CDR1 is LGHDT and CDR2 is YNNKEL (reference sequence). This CDR3 region has 15 residues. V was shortened by 2 bases and J by 6 bases, with 15 bases between the two germline ends. The CDR3 here is CASSQMPTREDTQYF. CDR3 nucleotide sequence: TGTGCCAGCAGCCAAATGCCGACTAGAGAGGATACGCAGTATTTT.

This clone was recorded a few times. The rearrangement links TRBV4-2 to TRBJ1-2; 7 positions agree with TRBD1. This CDR3 is 12 amino acids long. The junction had 6 bases not matched to a gene; V was cut back by 6 bases and J by 8 bases. CDR1 LGHNA and CDR2 YNFKEQ come from the germline V gene. CDR3 DNA sequence: TGTGCCAGCAGGAAGGGGGCCGGGGGCTACACCTTC. It codes for CASRKGAGGYTF.

V and J are TRBV9 and TRBJ1-2; no reliable D call. The CDR3 contains 13 residues. Trimming took 3 bases from V and 3 from J, leaving 9 bases between them. Germline-derived CDR1 and CDR2 are SGDLS and YYNGEE. The CDR3 DNA reads TGTGCCAGCAGCGCCCGGGTCCACTATGGCTACACCTTC. Encoded protein: CASSARVHYGYTF.

In the case of this clone: Within the sample, other DNA sequences also encode this same CDR3. The chain uses TRBV9 and TRBJ1-4; D is perhaps TRBD1 (6 bases). Germline CDR1 and CDR2: SGDLS and YYNGEE. The CDR3 has 12 residues. V lost 3 bases and J 8 bases, leaving 8 bases between the germline ends. CDR3 amino acids: CASSGDREKLFF. Written as DNA, the CDR3 is TGTGCCAGCAGCGGCGACAGGGAAAAACTGTTTTTT.

The chain employs TRBV18 and TRBJ1-2; perhaps TRBD1 as D (5 bases). The germline CDR1 and CDR2 sequences are KGHSH and LQKENI. The CDR3 consists of 17 residues. Trimming took 3 bases from V and 0 from J, leaving 17 bases between them. The DNA for the CDR3 is TGTGCCAGCTCACCGCGGGAAGGAGGGGAAGCTAACTATGGCTACACCTTC. It translates to CASSPREGGEANYGYTF.

This rearrangement joins TRBV6-5 to TRBJ2-2; no definite D call. Trimming removed 0 bases at V and 4 bases at J, with 12 bases between. The CDR3 sequence is 16 residues long. In germline, CDR1 is MNHEY, CDR2 SVGAGI. The chain's CDR3 is CASSYSRQFSTGELFF. The DNA of the CDR3 is TGTGCCAGCAGTTACTCGAGGCAGTTCAGCACCGGGGAGCTGTTTTTT.

The rearrangement joins TRBV6-2 or TRBV6-3 to TRBJ2-5, with TRBD2 identical over 9 bases. The junction had 11 bases not matched to a gene; V was cut back by 4 bases and J by 5 bases. CDR1 and CDR2 (germline): MNHEY, SVGEGT. There are 16 residues in the CDR3. CDR3 region: CASSSPFSGGPETQYF. CDR3 sequence (DNA): TGTGCCAGCAGTTCCCCCTTCAGCGGGGGGCCGGAGACCCAGTACTTC.

The sample holds one count of this clone. V is TRBV5-1 and J is TRBJ1-6; possibly TRBD1 for D (5 bases). Trimming removed 0 bases from V and 0 bases from J, with 10 bases in between. The CDR3 length is 17 residues. Per germline, CDR1 SGHRS and CDR2 YFSETQ. The CDR3 loop reads CASSLGGASSYNSPLHF. For the CDR3, the DNA is TGCGCCAGCAGCTTGGGGGGCGCGAGCTCCTATAATTCACCCCTCCACTTT.

The table lists this clone with a few counts. The chain has TRBV24-1 and TRBJ2-1; D ambiguous. The CDR3 is made up of 11 amino acids. Trimming shortened V by 9 bases and J by 8 bases, and 10 bases separated the two germline ends. Germline V gene sequence: CDR1 KGHDR, CDR2 SFDVKD. CDR3 region: CATAAGDEQFF. The CDR3, as DNA: TGTGCCACCGCGGCTGGAGATGAGCAGTTCTTC.

This clone showed up just a few times. V gene TRBV28 combines with J gene TRBJ1-1; D not certain. The CDR3 contains 11 residues. The germline V gene encodes CDR1 MDHEN and CDR2 SYDVKM. V dropped 6 bases and J dropped 5 bases, with 7 bases sitting between them. For the CDR3, the DNA is TGTGCCAGCAGAATGCTAACTGAAGCTTTCTTT. It encodes CASRMLTEAFF.

This sequence joins TRBV3-1 (or the pseudogene TRBV3-2) and TRBJ2-1, with 8 bases fitting TRBD1. Germline lookup yields CDR1 LGHDT and CDR2 YNNKEL (reference sequence). The CDR3 is 15 residues long. With 4 bases clipped from V and 6 bases from J, the junction kept 8 bases outside the gene matches. Here the CDR3 reads CASSPWDRLPNEQFF. CDR3 nucleotide sequence: TGTGCCAGCAGCCCCTGGGACAGGTTACCCAATGAGCAGTTCTTC.

In its sample, this clone was seen once. The rearrangement links TRBV6-1 to TRBJ1-6; D gene ambiguous. There are 12 residues in the CDR3. Per the germline V gene, CDR1 is MNHNS and CDR2 is SASEGT. V lost 0 bases and J lost 10, with 4 bases in between. The CDR3 DNA is TGTGCCAGCAGTGAAGCGCAGTCACCCCTCCACTTT. This codes for CASSEAQSPLHF.

The CDR3 region is CASSEVRVNTEAFF. For the CDR3, the DNA is TGTGCCAGCAGCGAGGTTCGGGTTAACACTGAAGCTTTCTTT. The chain joins TRBV11-3 to TRBJ1-1; D is uncertain. The CDR3 is made up of 14 amino acids. The V gene lost 5 bases and the J gene lost 2 bases, with 12 bases spanning the gap. The germline V gene encodes CDR1 SGHNT and CDR2 YENEEA.

The chain carries TRBV7-2 and TRBJ2-7; 8 bases are a match to TRBD1. The CDR3 runs 15 residues. Losses at the gene ends were 3 bases for V and 4 bases for J; bases not matched to a gene: 8. Germline loops: CDR1 SGHTA, CDR2 FQGNSA. CDR3 DNA: TGTGCCAGCAGCTTCCAGACAGGGGCCGTGTACGAGCAGTACTTC. It yields the protein CASSFQTGAVYEQYF.

The genes are TRBV13 and TRBJ1-1, with D perhaps TRBD1 (5 bases). The V end lost 8 bases, the J end lost 3 bases, and 13 bases lay between the germline ends. The CDR3 is made up of 13 amino acids. Germline-derived CDR1 and CDR2 are PRHDT and FYEKMQ (reference sequence). DNA of the CDR3: TGTGCCAGCGGGCAGGGTGGGGACACTGAAGCTTTCTTT. This translates into CASGQGGDTEAFF.

The chain joins TRBV7-3 to TRBJ2-3; D call uncertain. Germline loops: CDR1 SGHTA, CDR2 FQGTGA. The CDR3 extends over 12 amino acids. The V end was cut by 6 bases, the J end by 8 bases, with 12 bases between. CDR3 sequence (DNA): TGTGCCAGCAGTTTGGAGTCGGGTACGCAGTATTTT. Translation: CASSLESGTQYF.

The chain is built from TRBV7-2 and TRBJ1-2; D gene unclear. V lost 1 base, J lost 2 bases, and 5 bases lay in between. Germline assignment: CDR1 SGHTA and CDR2 FQGNSA. This CDR3 is 13 amino acids long. The CDR3 loop reads CASSLGPNYGYTF. The DNA of the CDR3 is TGTGCCAGCAGCTTAGGGCCCAACTATGGCTACACCTTC. The full variable domain, completed using reference TRBV7-2 and TRBJ1-2, is GAGVSQSPSNKVTEKGKDVELRCDPISGHTALYWYRQSLGQGLEFLIYFQGNSAPDKSGLPSDRFSAERTGGSVSTLTIQRTQQEDSAVYLCASSLGPNYGYTFGSGTRLTVV.

The chain combines TRBV2 with TRBJ2-5, with TRBD2 matching 9 bases. Unmatched junction bases numbered 11, after V lost 4 bases and J lost 5 bases. Germline-derived CDR1 and CDR2 are SNHLY and FYNNEI. CDR3 length: 16 residues. In DNA form, the CDR3 reads TGTGCCAGCAGTGGGAGGCTGCGGGGGGGCCTCGAGACCCAGTACTTC. Translating gives CASSGRLRGGLETQYF.

In regard to this clone: In the same sample, other DNA sequences code for this CDR3. The gene calls are TRBV20-1 and TRBJ2-7, with D possibly TRBD2 on 5 matching bases. CDR3 length: 11 amino acids. V was trimmed by 3 bases and J by 3 bases, leaving 6 bases between them. From germline, CDR1 is DFQATT and CDR2 SNEGSKA (reference sequence). The chain's CDR3 is CSARRVYEQYF. Here the CDR3 DNA reads TGCAGTGCTAGGCGGGTCTACGAGCAGTACTTC.

The V gene is TRBV19, the J gene TRBJ1-5; the D is unclear. With 7 bases removed from V and 7 bases from J, the gap between germline ends came to 14 bases. CDR1 LNHDA and CDR2 SQIVND come from the germline V gene (reference sequence). This CDR3 comprises 13 residues. The DNA for the CDR3 is TGTGCCAGTAATCAGGTATTTGGACAGCCCCAGCATTTT. Translation gives CASNQVFGQPQHF.